Listed below are T cell receptor beta chains from one sample, sequenced in a study of a mutant IDH1 vaccine in newly diagnosed glioma. Clones were read by immunoSEQ multiplex PCR, and TCRdb kept only the in-frame ones, dropping some. The data contain about 65,000 clones, around 84% of them singletons. Their antigens are not known. The specimen comprised PBMCs, sampled from a glioma patient whose treatment included an IDH1 peptide vaccine. The receptors were sampled from a man aged 30 to 45 with glioma. Both conserved end residues are part of each CDR3.

j_call,v_call,cdr3_aa
TRBJ2-7,TRBV29-1,CSVDKGQGSGEQYF
TRBJ2-7,TRBV28,CASTLDRGRREQYF
TRBJ1-1,TRBV29-1,CSVVWSGFMNTEAFF
TRBJ1-2,TRBV6-1,CASSEFQGDSYGYTF
TRBJ1-2,TRBV19,CASSLAQGVYGYTF
TRBJ1-4,TRBV4-1,CASSQDPDRGTNEKLFF
TRBJ2-1,TRBV11-3,CASSLAGQGRNEQFF
TRBJ2-7,TRBV27,CASSFRVGSEQYF
TRBJ1-2,TRBV20-1,CSARSGGYTF
TRBJ1-5,TRBV7-2,CASSLGGTVNQPQHF
TRBJ2-7,TRBV5-1,CASSLEGYYEQYF
TRBJ2-1,TRBV2,CASGRGQGPYIYNEQFF
TRBJ2-6,TRBV2,CAGRRPGANVLTF
TRBJ1-1,TRBV29-1,CSVEGGNTEAFF
TRBJ1-2,TRBV11-3,CASSLGDSGTF
TRBJ2-5,TRBV6-5,CASSRDSRNQETQYF
TRBJ1-2,TRBV27,CASSPASSNYGYTF
TRBJ1-5,TRBV2,CASRRDRGLQPQHF
TRBJ2-7,TRBV7-6,CASSLEVREGEQYF
TRBJ2-5,TRBV13,CASSPGLVQETQYF
TRBJ2-7,TRBV19,CASSIGRAGVNEQYF
TRBJ2-7,TRBV10-3,CAISESRQGRYEQYF
TRBJ2-1,TRBV2,CASSDRSYNEQFF
TRBJ2-3,TRBV10-3,CAIGGLGGGTSTDTQYF
TRBJ1-1,TRBV5-8,CASKDMNTEAFF
TRBJ2-5,TRBV2,CASRDYYQETQYF
TRBJ1-4,TRBV5-5,CASSPVGQGGEKLFF
TRBJ2-3,TRBV18,CASSPQSPTDTQYF
TRBJ1-6,TRBV12-1,CASSFVGQQSSYNSPLHF
TRBJ1-1,TRBV29-1,CSVEGYPGLRGTEAFF
TRBJ2-3,TRBV4-2,CASSQGTSGADTQYF
TRBJ1-5,TRBV25-1,CASSESGGIQPQHF
TRBJ2-4,TRBV28,CASSLLFTGVENIQYF
TRBJ2-3,TRBV5-1,CASSSGQGQDTQYF
TRBJ1-2,TRBV27,CASSLSGQGIGYTF
TRBJ2-1,TRBV10-3,CAIREDTEQFF
TRBJ2-5,TRBV10-3,CAISERSGVGSETQYF
TRBJ2-7,TRBV27,CASSLLALGEQYF
TRBJ1-2,TRBV11-2,CASRGTASYGYTF
TRBJ2-2,TRBV5-5,CASSFNANTGELFF
TRBJ2-3,TRBV6-1,CASSTTSGTWEYF
TRBJ1-1,TRBV5-4,CASSLGGKAEAFF
TRBJ2-3,TRBV19,CASSALPQGADTQYF
TRBJ1-2,TRBV6-1,CASSEARSYGYTF
TRBJ2-1,TRBV5-1,CASSPTSGGGYEQFF
TRBJ1-3,TRBV30,CAWSVLPSSGNTIYF
TRBJ2-2,TRBV19,CASSPLTGKQGTGELFF
TRBJ1-5,TRBV6-5,CASRSGTGDQPQHF
TRBJ1-5,TRBV19,CASSPSGGNQPQHF